The present entry profiles one TCR beta chain with its context. Its target is unknown. These data come from a study of CD8+ T cells in alopecia areata. Study information: Each day, treated patients took oral tofacitinib twice, at 5 to 10 mg per dose. Findings and limits, study-wide: Mice showed clearer TCR sharing than patients did, a gap that was possibly HLA-related.

RNA extraction was followed by reverse transcription into cDNA, which acted as the sequencing template. Sequencing used immunoSEQ multiplex PCR; TCRdb keeps in-frame clones, though not all of them. The sample carries some 180,000 clones, roughly 63% recorded once. This CDR3 has 13 residues. Between the trimmed V and J ends, which lost 8 bases and 0 bases, there was a span of 10 bases. Germline V gene lookup returns CDR1 SNHLY and CDR2 FYNNEI. Sequencing used CD4+ T cells sorted from blood, obtained at week 0. This sequence joins TRBV2 and TRBJ1-1; the D is unclear. The clonotype comes from a human donor with alopecia areata. In DNA, the CDR3 is TGTGCCAGCTCACCTGGGGTGAACACTGAAGCTTTCTTT. Amino acids: CASSPGVNTEAFF.